This TCR beta chain was identified during a study of T cells expressing NK-cell markers. Overall study: One of eight sequenced donors was HCMV-seronegative; the other seven were seropositive.

Regarding the study as a whole: There remained a lack of clarity about HCMV specificity of expanded NKG2C+ T cell clones.

As concerns this clonotype: Its antigen is still unknown.

This CDR3 contains 12 residues. Germline CDR1 reads SQVTM; CDR2 reads ANQGSEA. It was by 5'RACE template switching with UMIs that TCR beta cDNA was made. Following a re-call of the 5' RACE reads, TCRdb has one entry per CDR3 protein and lacks DNA. The table for this sample gives 350,000 to 400,000 distinct CDR3 sequences. V gene TRBV29-1 combines with J gene TRBJ2-3; there is no DNA to check the TCRdb D call of TRBD2. The receptor was isolated from a woman in her forties or fifties in good health. The sequencing input was blood T cells: a sorted CD56 or NKG2C T cell subset, CD4+ or CD8+ T cells, or bulk PBMC T cells (not recorded which). CDR3 loop: CSVGPGGDTQYF.